These T cell receptor beta chains were read from a single sample in a study of blood T cell repertoires in COVID-19. Libraries were prepared by immunoSEQ multiplex PCR; TCRdb keeps only in-frame clonotypes and omits some of them. The profile shows roughly 190,000 clones, around 84% of them singletons. The sequencing input was peripheral blood. These receptors were obtained from an older woman with COVID-19, enrolled during active disease. Both conserved end residues are trimmed from each CDR3.

>TRBJ2-7|TRBV25-1
ASTGEREQY
>TRBJ2-2|TRBV6-5
ASSRTGDTGELF
>TRBJ2-1|TRBV5-1
ASSHGGQGIYNEQF
>TRBJ1-6|TRBV28
ASSLSSSYNSPLH
>TRBJ1-6|TRBV9
ASSGPGVPSYNSPLH
>TRBJ1-3|TRBV4-1
ASSQTLTGPGNTIY
>TRBJ1-4|TRBV28
ASGVGGATNEKLF
>TRBJ2-6|TRBV27
ASSYRVQGASGANVLT
>TRBJ2-5|TRBV3-1/TRBV3-2
ASSQGTGTSGKTQY
>TRBJ2-7|TRBV2
ASSSQQGRPGEQY
>TRBJ2-2|TRBV2
ASSGRLAQTGELF
>TRBJ2-7|TRBV30
AWRDRIEQY
>TRBJ1-1|TRBV7-8
ASSLKPDSEAF
>TRBJ1-5|TRBV6-2/TRBV6-3
ASSYSTSSYSNQPQH
>TRBJ1-2|TRBV2
ASSVRYGYT